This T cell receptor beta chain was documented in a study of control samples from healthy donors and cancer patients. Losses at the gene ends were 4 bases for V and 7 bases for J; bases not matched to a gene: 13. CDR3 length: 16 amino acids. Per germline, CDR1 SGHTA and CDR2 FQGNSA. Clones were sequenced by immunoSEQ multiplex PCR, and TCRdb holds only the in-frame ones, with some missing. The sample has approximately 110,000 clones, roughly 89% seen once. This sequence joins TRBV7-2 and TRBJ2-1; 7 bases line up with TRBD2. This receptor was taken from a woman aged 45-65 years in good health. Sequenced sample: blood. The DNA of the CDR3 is TGTGCCAGCAGCTACTCGTTAGCGGGTTTTGGGAATGAGCAGTTCTTC. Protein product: CASSYSLAGFGNEQFF.